This T cell receptor (beta chain) was sequenced in a study of blood T cell repertoires in COVID-19 (dated by TCRdb to between 2020 and 2021). Turning to the overall study: Samples covering the acute and convalescent phases of COVID-19 were provided by collaborators in the United States, Italy and Spain. Samples were obtained from the ongoing ImmuneRACE study (first 160 participants) and from 950 to 1,500 subjects provided by 6 global collaborators. The prospective study material was composed of cDNA or gDNA derived from T cells, B-cell-depleted T cells, or PBMCs. Sample metadata almost always included a de-identified subject ID, COVID-19 status, age in years and sex. Deeply sampled blood TCRbeta repertoires from subjects exposed to, actively infected with, or recovered from COVID-19 were included in the dataset. Where HLA class I and class II types were available, the types were taken from metadata supplied by the sample provider, not from assay-based typing. The repertoires were made available in a free public database intended to serve as a resource for research on the immune response to SARS-CoV-2.

TCRbeta CDR3 regions were amplified from genomic DNA using the immunoSEQ Assay, a bias-controlled multiplex PCR. The original methods were these. The number of nucleated cells in each sample was estimated from the amplification of reference gene primers within the assay. To quantify the absolute abundance of each unique TCRbeta CDR3 rearrangement, sequence reads were collapsed and filtered. For each sample, productive Simpson clonality was calculated as the square root of Simpson's diversity index over productive rearrangements. TCRdb took over this immuneACCESS table, retaining in-frame rearrangements with V and J assigned. Such tables are incomplete; in checked studies, under half of the missing clones stem from an unresolved V gene, and the remainder is unexplained. That table furnishes V, J and clone size, whereas the DNA furnished D and trimming. Across this sample there are about 59,000 clones, with around 81% seen only once. The top ten clonotypes cover under 30% of the sample.

General findings and caveats noted by the study authors: The amount of clinical and demographic metadata varied by source and participant and was provided uncurated.

Collaborating institutions collected whole blood in K2EDTA tubes following their own protocols. For TCRbeta analysis, collaborators shipped samples as frozen whole blood, isolated PBMCs, or DNA extracted from either of those sample types. The CDR3 runs 10 residues from the cysteine to the phenylalanine. The DNA shown is the 30-base CDR3, in frame from base 1. V was cut back by 0 bases and J by 15 bases, leaving a gap of 8 bases between them. CDR1 and CDR2 are drawn from the germline V gene (reference sequence): DFQATT, SNEGSKA. This clone turned up a few times. Its antigen has not been determined. Base qualities are not at hand, and no much larger clone is one base apart.

The sequence derives from a woman of 80 years or more with active or convalescent COVID-19. The material sequenced was peripheral blood. The sequence links TRBV20-1 to TRBJ1-4, with the D gene not clear enough to name. CDR3 protein: CSARDVTVFF. The DNA sequence is TGCAGTGCTAGAGATGTCACAGTGTTTTTT.